These 28 T cell receptor beta chains were all obtained from the same sample, sequenced in a study of post-analysis software for immune sequencing data. Sequencing libraries made from TCR beta cDNA carried unique molecular identifiers. TCRdb called the PCR reads again in MiXCR, with one record for every CDR3 protein. The table shows fewer than 850,000 distinct CDR3 sequences, with just over 45% occurring only once. Study-wide results and limits: Comparison of patients with controls showed four or five TRBV segments more frequent in patients, TRBV5-6, TRBV5-1 and TRBV20-1 among them.

The antigens these receptors bind are not known. Sample: blood. Receptor source: a girl aged 10-17 years with multiple sclerosis.

This clonotype was detected only a few times. The gene calls are TRBV10-3 and TRBJ2-5, with D maybe TRBD1 (6 bases). Germline V gene lookup returns CDR1 ENHRY and CDR2 SYGVKD. The CDR3 is 14 amino acids. The V end lost 3 bases, the J end lost 7 bases, and 15 bases lay between the germline ends. DNA of the CDR3: TGTGCCATCAGTGAACCGGACAGTGGAGGGACCCAGTACTTC. Translated, it gives CAISEPDSGGTQYF.

This clonotype was observed a few times. This chain joins TRBV5-1 and TRBJ2-3; D gene uncertain. The CDR3 runs 14 residues. Germline-derived CDR1 and CDR2 are SGHRS and YFSETQ. Deletions cut 4 bases from V and 5 bases from J, with 14 bases between. The CDR3 sequence: CASSPGAGRDTQYF. CDR3 bases: TGCGCCAGCAGCCCCGGAGCCGGTCGAGATACGCAGTATTTT.

This clonotype was counted only a few times. V is TRBV12-3 or TRBV12-4 and J is TRBJ2-7, with TRBD1 as a possible D gene (5 bases). Between the trimmed V and J ends, which lost 5 bases and 4 bases, there was a span of 9 bases. The CDR3 is 12 residues long. CDR3 sequence: CASSADIYEQYF. The CDR3 DNA sequence: TGTGCCAGCAGTGCGGACATTTACGAGCAGTACTTC.

This chain connects TRBV7-9 to TRBJ2-1, with TRBD1 identical over 8 bases. Per the germline V gene, CDR1 is SEHNR and CDR2 is FQNEAQ (reference sequence). This CDR3 is built from 15 residues. V trimming: 4 bases; J trimming: 7 bases; junction bases outside the gene matches: 9. CDR3 DNA: TGTGCCAGCAGCTCAGGACAGGGTAGTATTAATGAGCAGTTCTTC. Its translation: CASSSGQGSINEQFF.

CDR3 residues: CARKGNIGGRPYNEQFF. CDR3 DNA sequence: TGTGCCAGGAAGGGAAATATCGGCGGGAGGCCCTACAATGAGCAGTTCTTC. The genes are TRBV9 and TRBJ2-1, with 8 positions matching TRBD2. After removal of 8 bases from V and 2 bases from J, the junction contained 15 bases not matched to a gene. This CDR3 is built from 17 residues. The germline gives CDR1 SGDLS, CDR2 YYNGEE. Together with reference TRBV9 and TRBJ2-1, the CDR3 gives the full variable domain: DSGVTQTPKHLITATGQRVTLRCSPRSGDLSVYWYQQSLDQGLQFLIQYYNGEERAKGNILERFSAQQFPDLHSELNLSSLELGDSALYFCARKGNIGGRPYNEQFFGPGTRLTVL.

The rearrangement uses TRBV15 and TRBJ2-3, with D possibly matching TRBD2 (6 bases). Trimming stripped 4 bases from V and 2 bases from J, with 22 bases between. CDR1 LNHNV and CDR2 YYDKDF come from the germline V gene (reference sequence). This CDR3 spans 18 amino acids. In DNA, the CDR3 is TGTGCCACCAGCACCTCCTCGCGGACTAACCTCCCCACAGATACGCAGTATTTT. Its protein product is CATSTSSRTNLPTDTQYF.

The V call is TRBV9, the J call TRBJ2-1; weak D call: TRBD1 (6 bases). The CDR3 totals 13 residues. V was trimmed by 3 bases and J by 5 bases, leaving 9 bases between them. Germline CDR1 and CDR2: SGDLS and YYNGEE. DNA for the CDR3: TGTGCCAGCAGCGAACAGGGAAACAATGAGCAGTTCTTC. Its protein is CASSEQGNNEQFF.

This chain joins TRBV9 and TRBJ2-3; 8 bases are shared with TRBD2. Germline CDR1 SGDLS, CDR2 YYNGEE. V lost 2 bases to trimming and J lost 0 bases; unmatched junction nucleotides: 8. This CDR3 spans 17 amino acids. CDR3 sequence: CASSVSGGPRSTDTQYF. The CDR3 DNA follows: TGTGCCAGCAGCGTCAGCGGGGGCCCGAGGAGCACAGATACGCAGTATTTT.

This chain uses TRBV5-1 with TRBJ1-2; 8 positions agree with TRBD1. This CDR3 region has 14 residues. With V trimmed by 4 bases and J by 5 bases, 7 bases remained unmatched. Germline loops: CDR1 SGHRS, CDR2 YFSETQ. Written as DNA, the CDR3 is TGCGCCAGCAGCCCCGTGGACAGGGTTTATGGCTACACCTTC. Translation gives CASSPVDRVYGYTF.

This clonotype was observed a single time. The chain uses TRBV5-5 and TRBJ2-5; D is perhaps TRBD1 (6 bases). The J call may be mistaken, given a closer DNA end match to TRBJ2-7. Germline V gives CDR1 SGHKS, CDR2 YYEKEE (reference sequence). This CDR3 has 14 residues. The CDR3 here is CASSLLVRGNEQYF. The CDR3 DNA is TGTGCCAGCAGCTTGTTAGTCAGGGGCAACGAGCAGTACTTC.

This chain joins TRBV6-5 and TRBJ2-2, with D perhaps TRBD1 or TRBD2 (5 bases each). V lost 3 bases to trimming and J lost 6 bases, with 20 bases between them. CDR3 length: 17 residues. Germline V lookup: CDR1 MNHEY, CDR2 SVGAGI. CDR3 nucleotide sequence: TGTGCCAGCAGTTATCGCCCCGGGACCCCGCGGCCCGGGGAGCTGTTTTTT. Translated: CASSYRPGTPRPGELFF.

This chain links TRBV27 with TRBJ2-3, with D possibly TRBD2 on 5 matching bases. Trimming took off 3 bases at V and 4 bases at J, with 14 bases between the two ends. CDR3 length equals 15 residues. Per the germline V gene, CDR1 is MNHEY and CDR2 is SMNVEV (reference sequence). This CDR3 is CASSFQTAGPDTQYF. The CDR3 bases are TGTGCCAGCAGTTTCCAGACGGCGGGCCCAGATACGCAGTATTTT.

The CDR3 DNA is TGCAGCGTTGGGGGACAGTACACCTACGAGCAGTACTTC. Encoded protein: CSVGGQYTYEQYF. The gene calls are TRBV29-1 and TRBJ2-7, with 7 nucleotides matching TRBD1. Germline CDR1 reads SQVTM; CDR2 reads ANQGSEA. Germline trimming cut 4 bases from V and 2 bases from J; bases unmatched to any gene: 5. The CDR3 is 13 residues long.

The V gene is TRBV9, the J gene TRBJ2-1, with 8 bases lining up with TRBD2. From germline, CDR1 is SGDLS and CDR2 YYNGEE. Trimming cost V 3 bases and J 1 base; bases outside gene matches: 3. This CDR3 spans 15 amino acids. The CDR3 here is CASSEAGESYNEQFF. As DNA, the CDR3 is TGTGCCAGCAGCGAAGCGGGAGAATCCTACAATGAGCAGTTCTTC.

There are a few counts of this clonotype. The CDR3 sequence is CSAPRASGAYEQYF. In nucleotides, the CDR3 is TGCAGTGCCCCTCGGGCTAGCGGGGCCTACGAGCAGTACTTC. This chain links TRBV20-1 with TRBJ2-7; 9 bases are a match to TRBD2. The trim removed 6 bases at V and 2 bases at J, leaving 8 bases unmatched. Per germline, CDR1 DFQATT and CDR2 SNEGSKA (reference sequence). The CDR3 runs 14 residues.

The sample holds a few counts of this clonotype. The rearrangement joins TRBV24-1 to TRBJ2-7, with TRBD1 matching 7 bases. CDR1 is KGHDR and CDR2 is SFDVKD in the germline V gene. V lost 8 bases and J lost 7; bases outside the gene matches: 7. The CDR3 is 12 amino acids. The CDR3 nucleotides read TGTGCCACCAACCTGACAGGGAATGAGCAGTACTTC. This encodes CATNLTGNEQYF.

The sample holds a few counts of this clonotype. V is TRBV5-1 and J is TRBJ1-6; D not certain. CDR1 SGHRS and CDR2 YFSETQ come from the germline V gene. The V gene lost 0 bases and the J gene lost 7 bases, with 8 bases spanning the gap. CDR3 length: 14 amino acids. In nucleotides, the CDR3 is TGCGCCAGCAGCTTGGTGGCCGCGAATTCACCCCTCCACTTT. Its protein product is CASSLVAANSPLHF.

The chain employs TRBV6-6 and TRBJ2-2, with 9 bases matching TRBD2. The CDR3 consists of 16 residues. Looked up from germline, CDR1 is MNHNY and CDR2 is SVGAGI (reference sequence). V gave up 6 bases and J gave up 4 bases; unmatched junction bases: 9. CDR3 coding DNA: TGTGCCAGCAGCAGGGTAGCGGGAGAAGGCACCGGGGAGCTGTTTTTT. It codes for CASSRVAGEGTGELFF.

As regards this clonotype: A single base separates this from a much larger clone, so it may be a read error. V gene TRBV12-3 or TRBV12-4 combines with J gene TRBJ2-5; a possible D gene is TRBD2 (6 bases). V was cut by 6 bases and J by 4 bases, with 9 bases left in between. The CDR3 runs to 12 residues. The CDR3 DNA sequence: TGTGCCAGCAGCAAAGCGGGAGAGACCCAGTACTTC. The encoded protein is CASSKAGETQYF.

The gene calls are TRBV7-2 and TRBJ2-1, with unresolved D. The better agreement between TRBJ2-7 and the DNA end casts doubt on the J call. From germline, CDR1 is SGHTA and CDR2 FQGNSA. CDR3 length: 16 amino acids. The CDR3 is CASSLAAGFSYNEQYF. The CDR3 DNA sequence: TGTGCCAGCAGCTTAGCTGCCGGGTTCTCCTACAATGAGCAGTACTTC.

This clonotype appeared a few times. This CDR3 reads CATAWGVEETQYF. CDR3 bases: TGTGCCACCGCGTGGGGGGTGGAAGAGACCCAGTACTTC. The chain employs TRBV10-3 and TRBJ2-5; tentatively, D is TRBD2 (6 bases). The CDR3 length is 13 residues. Germline assignment: CDR1 ENHRY and CDR2 SYGVKD. The V gene lost 10 bases and the J gene lost 3 bases, with 15 bases spanning the gap.

The chain employs TRBV5-1 and TRBJ2-1, with 7 bases aligning to TRBD2. Unmatched junction bases numbered 11, after V lost 1 base and J lost 4 bases. The CDR3 has 17 residues. Germline V CDR1 and CDR2: SGHRS, YFSETQ. CDR3 in DNA: TGCGCCAGCAGCTTGCAAGTAGCGGGCCGTACGTACAATGAGCAGTTCTTC. It codes for CASSLQVAGRTYNEQFF.

This clonotype turned up a few times. The rearrangement joins TRBV6-6 to TRBJ2-1, with 9 bases matching TRBD2. The CDR3 runs 16 residues. With 7 bases clipped from V and 5 bases from J, the junction kept 12 bases outside the gene matches. The germline V gene encodes CDR1 MNHNY and CDR2 SVGAGI (reference sequence). Here the CDR3 reads CASTLGSGRHNNEQFF. CDR3 DNA: TGTGCCAGCACATTAGGGAGCGGGAGGCACAACAATGAGCAGTTCTTC.

This clonotype has ten or more counts. V usage is TRBV7-2 and J usage is TRBJ1-2; D ambiguous. CDR3 length equals 14 residues. Trimming stripped 1 base from V and 0 bases from J, with 6 bases between. The V gene's germline CDR1 is SGHTA and CDR2 FQGNSA. Written as DNA, the CDR3 is TGTGCCAGCAGCTTAGATCCCGCTAACTATGGCTACACCTTC. It specifies CASSLDPANYGYTF.

The CDR3 DNA sequence: TGTGCCAGCAACTCGGGACAGGGAGACTATGGCTACACCTTC. Encoded protein: CASNSGQGDYGYTF. V is TRBV13 and J is TRBJ1-2; 9 bases match TRBD1. Trimming at V came to 7 bases and at J to 3 bases, leaving 6 bases not matched to a gene. Germline V gene data show CDR1 as PRHDT and CDR2 as FYEKMQ (reference sequence). The length of the CDR3 is 14 residues.

This chain connects TRBV29-1 to TRBJ2-7; TRBD1 might be the D (6 bases). Germline V CDR1 and CDR2: SQVTM, ANQGSEA. Trimming left V 5 bases short and J 4 bases short, with 12 bases between. The CDR3 contains 12 residues. CDR3 loop: CSVRDTGYEQYF. The DNA for the CDR3 is TGCAGCGTTAGGGACACGGGTTACGAGCAGTACTTC.

This clonotype was counted only a few times. CDR3 nucleotides: TGTGCCAGCAGTACACAGACAGGGGCGAGCTCCTACAATGAGCAGTTCTTC. Amino acids: CASSTQTGASSYNEQFF. V is TRBV27 and J is TRBJ2-1; 8 nucleotides match TRBD1. V lost 5 bases, J lost 0 bases, and 9 bases stayed unmatched. The CDR3 is 17 residues long. CDR1 is MNHEY and CDR2 is SMNVEV in the germline V gene (reference sequence).

A few counts support this clonotype. This rearrangement joins TRBV29-1 to TRBJ1-2; tentative D call: TRBD1 (5 bases). The V end was cut by 3 bases, the J end by 7 bases, with 12 bases between. Germline V gene sequence: CDR1 SQVTM, CDR2 ANQGSEA. The CDR3 runs 12 residues. CDR3 protein: CSVDPGVGGYTF. For the CDR3, the DNA is TGCAGCGTTGACCCGGGGGTTGGTGGCTACACCTTC.